What follows describes a single TCR beta chain. Its antigen remains unidentified. The sample is drawn from a study of CXCR3-negative and CXCR3-positive naive CD8 T cells. About the study: Collectively, the libraries yielded some 140 million TRB reads in total, at about 1.5 +/- 0.3 million per library.

General study findings and limits: Comparison of naive cells showed more hydrophobic TRB CDR3s in CXCR3-positive than in CXCR3-negative naive cells.

Libraries of TRB cDNA were made by 5' RACE and carried UMIs. TCRdb re-called the 5' RACE reads and catalogs CDR3 proteins one per entry, DNA excluded. The sample table includes 45,000 to 60,000 distinct CDR3 sequences. The germline CDR1 and CDR2 sequences are SEHNR and FQNEAQ (reference sequence). CDR3 length: 15 residues. The sequenced sample consisted of naive CXCR3- CD8+ T cells from blood. Subset here: CD45RO-CCR7+CD27+CD95- naive CD8+ T cells lacking CXCR3 (TNR3-). The chain employs TRBV7-9 and TRBJ2-1; checking the TCRdb D call of TRBD1 is not possible without DNA. This clonotype originated in a human donor in good health. Some clones in this sample may be carry-over from other donors' samples. The CDR3 loop reads CASSFSWPGGNEQFF.